This record concerns one T cell receptor (beta chain) sequence. Its antigen is unknown. Base qualities are not recorded, but no much larger clone differs from it by a single base. For TCR Vbeta sequencing, memory CD4+ T cells were sorted ex vivo from the peripheral blood of narcolepsy patients and healthy controls. The protocol used for the library was the immunoSEQ multiplex PCR assay. The immuneACCESS repertoire file appears here via TCRdb, limited to in-frame rearrangements. These files lack a portion of the clones; in checked studies, under half of the deficit traces to unresolved V genes, and the cause of the others is not known. This sample lists about 35,000 clones; 65% to 85% were detected once. Clones ranked in the top ten supply 0.85% to 1.2% of the sample. The sample originates from a study of T cells in narcolepsy (dated by TCRdb to the late 2010s). Notes on the research overall: Patients with narcolepsy type 1 or type 2 (NT1, NT2) were enrolled in the study together with healthy control donors. Autoreactive T cells targeting hypocretin neuron self-antigens (hypocretin, TRIB2) were sought in narcolepsy patients, and TCR Vbeta sequencing was used to track clonotypes in blood and CSF.

The investigation overall reported the following: Patients and controls had similar numbers of sequenced blood memory CD4+ clonotypes, with averages of roughly 39,000 in patients and 33,354 in controls. Autoreactive clonotypes were reported to be detected serially in the blood of the same patients and of different patients, but not in the blood of healthy controls. No sequences matching autoreactive T cell clones were present in some of the blood memory CD4+ repertoires from patients and controls. HCRT-specific and TRIB2-specific autoreactive clonotypes were highlighted in plots that compared CD4+ T cell clonotypes in CSF versus blood from the same patient.

The germline V gene encodes CDR1 DFQATT and CDR2 SNEGSKA (reference sequence). V and J are truncated by 6 bases and 12 bases respectively, leaving an intervening sequence of 15 bases. The CDR3, from cysteine to phenylalanine, totals 11 residues. Here the CDR3 DNA is all that survives: 33 bases in frame from base 1. The sequence was obtained from a human donor in good health. The rearranged chain carries TRBV20-1 and TRBJ2-1, and possibly TRBD2, on 6 matching bases. Sequenced: memory (CD45RA-) CD4+ T cells from blood. Interpreted using the paper, the cell subset or site label stands for: memory T cells sorted ex vivo from peripheral blood. The CDR3 protein is CSARVPEGQFF. The sequenced DNA: TGCAGTGCGAGGGTACCGGAGGGGCAGTTCTTC.